The 26 T cell receptor beta chains below come from one sample, sequenced in a study of blood T cell repertoires in COVID-19. Data came from immunoSEQ multiplex PCR; TCRdb stores just in-frame clones and leaves some out. Among around 140,000 clones listed, about 91% were seen once. The sample taken for sequencing was peripheral blood. These receptors all stem from a human donor in a cohort sampled during active COVID-19.

The chain employs TRBV5-4 and TRBJ2-2, with TRBD2 matching over 7 bases. The ends lost 4 bases at V and 0 bases at J; junction bases unmatched: 6. Per germline, CDR1 SGHNT and CDR2 YYREEE (reference sequence). This CDR3 comprises 16 residues. The CDR3 is CASSLGGRANTGELFF. CDR3 in DNA: TGTGCCAGCAGCCTCGGGGGGAGGGCGAACACCGGGGAGCTGTTTTTT.

The table lists this clone with a count of one. The chain couples TRBV18 to TRBJ1-2, with D perhaps matching TRBD1 (6 bases). Germline CDR1 KGHSH, CDR2 LQKENI. The CDR3 extends over 13 amino acids. Trimming took 3 bases from V and 6 from J, leaving 11 bases between them. The CDR3 region has the DNA TGTGCCAGCTCACCTCCCAACAGGGATGGCTACACCTTC. Amino acid sequence: CASSPPNRDGYTF.

The chain is built from TRBV12-5 and TRBJ2-5, with D perhaps TRBD2 (5 bases). Germline loops: CDR1 LGHNT, CDR2 FRNRAP. Trimming shortened V by 9 bases and J by 1 base, and 9 bases separated the two germline ends. CDR3 size: 12 residues. CDR3 region: CASATSQETQYF. DNA of the CDR3: TGTGCTAGCGCCACTAGCCAAGAGACCCAGTACTTC.

V usage is TRBV30 and J usage is TRBJ1-4; 7 nucleotides line up with TRBD1. CDR3 length: 14 amino acids. J lost 8 bases, V lost 0 bases, and 6 bases had no gene match. The germline gives CDR1 GTSNPN, CDR2 SVGIG (reference sequence). CDR3 DNA sequence: TGTGCCTGGAGTGTACCCAGGGGGAGCGAAAAACTGTTTTTT. It yields the protein CAWSVPRGSEKLFF. Filled out from reference TRBV30 and TRBJ1-4, the complete variable domain reads SQTIHQWPATLVQPVGSPLSLECTVEGTSNPNLYWYRQAAGRGLQLLFYSVGIGQISSEVPQNLSASRPQDRQFILSSKKLLLSDSGFYLCAWSVPRGSEKLFFGSGTQLSVL.

The CDR3 DNA reads as TGTGCCACCTCCTGGGGGGGGGAGACTGAAGCTTTCTTT. The encoded protein is CATSWGGETEAFF. V gene TRBV15 combines with J gene TRBJ1-1, with a tentative D call TRBD1 (5 bases). CDR1 LNHNV and CDR2 YYDKDF come from the germline V gene (reference sequence). The CDR3 totals 13 residues. Trimming took off 8 bases at V and 5 bases at J, with 15 bases between the two ends.

This chain links TRBV5-1 with TRBJ2-1; the match to TRBD2 covers 11 bases. The J segment lost 4 bases and the V segment lost 2 bases, leaving 2 bases of the junction unmatched. The CDR3 sequence is 15 residues long. CDR1 is SGHRS and CDR2 is YFSETQ in the germline V gene. CDR3 in amino acids: CASSLASGGYNEQFF. CDR3 coding DNA: TGCGCCAGCAGCTTAGCTAGCGGGGGGTACAATGAGCAGTTCTTC. The variable domain in full, completed from reference TRBV5-1 and TRBJ2-1, reads KAGVTQTPRYLIKTRGQQVTLSCSPISGHRSVSWYQQTPGQGLQFLFEYFSETQRNKGNFPGRFSGRQFSNSRSEMNVSTLELGDSALYLCASSLASGGYNEQFFGPGTRLTVL.

The chain is built from TRBV4-3 and TRBJ1-4; D is uncertain. Germline CDR1 reads LGHNA; CDR2 reads YSLEER. The V end was cut by 1 base, the J end by 8 bases, with 11 bases between. The CDR3 spans 14 residues. The CDR3 region has the DNA TGCGCCAGCAGCCAAGTGGGCCCGAGAGAAAAACTGTTTTTT. Protein: CASSQVGPREKLFF.

The V gene is TRBV6-6, the J gene TRBJ1-3, with D possibly being TRBD1 (5 bases). The germline V and J ends were trimmed by 8 bases and 1 base, with 15 bases remaining between them. Germline assignment: CDR1 MNHNY and CDR2 SVGAGI (reference sequence). This CDR3 spans 15 amino acids. The CDR3 region has the DNA TGTGCCAGCTCCCGGGGGGGGGATTCTGGAAACACCATATATTTT. This encodes CASSRGGDSGNTIYF.

This chain links TRBV3-1 (or the pseudogene TRBV3-2) with TRBJ1-3; the D is unclear. Germline CDR1 LGHDT, CDR2 YNNKEL (reference sequence). CDR3 length: 12 residues. The V and J ends lost 2 bases and 8 bases respectively, with 7 bases between them. Written as DNA, the CDR3 is TGTGCCAGCAGCCAATCCGGGTACACCATATATTTT. This codes for CASSQSGYTIYF.

V usage is TRBV7-9 and J usage is TRBJ2-3; D perhaps matches TRBD1 (6 bases). The V end lost 1 base, the J end lost 4 bases, and 12 bases lay between the germline ends. Germline CDR1 reads SEHNR; CDR2 reads FQNEAQ (reference sequence). The CDR3 is made up of 15 amino acids. The CDR3 DNA is TGTGCCAGCAGCTTAGGGTTGACAGGCCCAGATACGCAGTATTTT. As protein: CASSLGLTGPDTQYF.

The chain combines TRBV15 with TRBJ2-5, with 9 bases identical to TRBD2. The J segment lost 9 bases and the V segment lost 5 bases, leaving 16 bases of the junction unmatched. The V gene's germline CDR1 is LNHNV and CDR2 YYDKDF (reference sequence). This CDR3 has 16 amino acids. Written as DNA, the CDR3 is TGTGCCACCAGCGGGAGCCAGCGGGGGGCCAACGGAGCCCAGTACTTC. Its protein product is CATSGSQRGANGAQYF.

The rearrangement uses TRBV13 and TRBJ2-5; maybe TRBD2 (6 bases). The CDR3 runs 15 residues. The germline V and J ends were trimmed by 0 bases and 1 base, with 9 bases remaining between them. CDR1 is PRHDT and CDR2 is FYEKMQ in the germline V gene (reference sequence). CDR3 sequence: CASSLGGGSQETQYF. The CDR3, as DNA: TGTGCCAGCAGCTTAGGAGGAGGGTCCCAAGAGACCCAGTACTTC.

V and J are TRBV30 and TRBJ2-2, with no clear D. Trimming left V 0 bases short and J 1 base short, with 3 bases between. CDR3 length: 13 residues. Germline CDR1 GTSNPN, CDR2 SVGIG (reference sequence). CDR3 nucleotide sequence: TGTGCCTGGAGTGTACAGAACACCGGGGAGCTGTTTTTT. This translates into CAWSVQNTGELFF.

The V and J genes are TRBV6-6 and TRBJ2-1; D ambiguous. Germline V lookup: CDR1 MNHNY, CDR2 SVGAGI (reference sequence). Trimming shortened V by 4 bases and J by 0 bases, and 10 bases separated the two germline ends. The CDR3 contains 15 residues. The CDR3 loop reads CASSSATGSYNEQFF. The CDR3 DNA is TGTGCCAGCAGTTCAGCGACGGGCTCCTACAATGAGCAGTTCTTC.

This chain connects TRBV5-6 to TRBJ1-5; D is unclear. V was shortened by 0 bases and J by 2 bases, with 9 bases between the two germline ends. This CDR3 has 15 amino acids. Germline CDR1 reads SGHDT; CDR2 reads YYEEEE. The DNA for the CDR3 is TGTGCCAGCAGCTTGGGGCTCGAGGGCAATCAGCCCCAGCATTTT. Translating gives CASSLGLEGNQPQHF.

The rearrangement joins TRBV4-2 to TRBJ1-5, with D unresolved. V dropped 0 bases and J dropped 2 bases, with 5 bases sitting between them. This CDR3 is built from 14 residues. Germline CDR1 is LGHNA and CDR2 is YNFKEQ. The CDR3 DNA is TGTGCCAGCAGCCAAGATATCGGCAATCAGCCCCAGCATTTT. Protein: CASSQDIGNQPQHF.

The rearrangement joins TRBV27 to TRBJ1-6, with D perhaps TRBD1 (5 bases). The CDR3 runs to 14 residues. Germline CDR1 reads MNHEY; CDR2 reads SMNVEV (reference sequence). The ends were cut back, 7 bases at V and 5 bases at J, with 12 bases in the middle. The DNA of the CDR3 is TGTGCCAGCACCACTGGGGCCGATAATTCACCCCTCCACTTT. It translates to CASTTGADNSPLHF.

The gene calls are TRBV7-9 and TRBJ2-3; 13 nucleotides agree with TRBD2. CDR3 length: 17 residues. With 5 bases clipped from V and 4 bases from J, the junction kept 9 bases outside the gene matches. The germline V gene has CDR1 SEHNR and CDR2 FQNEAQ (reference sequence). In nucleotides, the CDR3 is TGTGCCAGCAGCCCCGGACTAGCGGGGGTGGGCGCAGATACGCAGTATTTT. Its translation: CASSPGLAGVGADTQYF.

This clone occurred once. This rearrangement joins TRBV27 to TRBJ2-3, with 16 bases identical to TRBD2. V trimming: 3 bases; J trimming: 2 bases; junction bases outside the gene matches: 5. The length of the CDR3 is 18 residues. CDR1 is MNHEY, CDR2 SMNVEV, per germline (reference sequence). The CDR3 loop reads CASSFGTSGGANTDTQYF. In DNA form, the CDR3 reads TGTGCCAGCAGTTTTGGGACTAGCGGGGGGGCGAACACAGATACGCAGTATTTT.

The chain joins TRBV15 to TRBJ1-4; TRBD1 matches at 9 bases. CDR1 is LNHNV, CDR2 YYDKDF, per germline (reference sequence). The CDR3 is 16 amino acids. V dropped 3 bases and J dropped 8; count of bases not matched to a gene: 10. The CDR3 region has the DNA TGTGCCACCAGCAGGGGGCAACAGGGGGCTCGGGAAAAACTGTTTTTT. This codes for CATSRGQQGAREKLFF.

V is TRBV11-1 and J is TRBJ1-6, with D hard to call. Trimming cost V 5 bases and J 5 bases, with 10 bases left between them. Per the germline V gene, CDR1 is SGHAT and CDR2 is FQDESV (reference sequence). The CDR3 consists of 14 residues. This CDR3 reads CASSRRGNNSPLHF. The CDR3 DNA follows: TGTGCCAGCAGCCGACGAGGGAATAATTCACCCCTCCACTTT.

The V call is TRBV9, the J call TRBJ1-2; D is possibly TRBD1 (5 bases). The CDR3 covers 14 residues. The V end was cut by 3 bases, the J end by 8 bases, with 17 bases between. The V gene's germline CDR1 is SGDLS and CDR2 YYNGEE. CDR3 protein: CASSETLGLSGYTF. CDR3 nucleotides: TGTGCCAGCAGCGAAACCTTGGGACTCAGCGGCTACACCTTC.

The V and J genes are TRBV28 and TRBJ1-2, with D possibly TRBD1 on 5 matching bases. The CDR3 extends over 13 amino acids. Germline CDR1 and CDR2: MDHEN and SYDVKM. V dropped 9 bases and J dropped 5 bases, with 16 bases sitting between them. The CDR3 region is CASAGGGRYGYTF. CDR3 sequence (DNA): TGTGCCAGTGCCGGGGGAGGAAGGTATGGCTACACCTTC.

The chain is built from TRBV20-1 and TRBJ2-5, with D possibly TRBD1 on 5 matching bases. V was shortened by 3 bases and J by 4 bases, with 15 bases between the two germline ends. Germline V gene sequence: CDR1 DFQATT, CDR2 SNEGSKA (reference sequence). This CDR3 region has 14 residues. The CDR3 bases are TGCAGTGCTAGTAGGCAGGGCTTTCGAGAGACCCAGTACTTC. The encoded protein is CSASRQGFRETQYF.

DNA for the CDR3: TGTGCCAGCAGCGCCCACACGGGACAGGGCTACGAGCAGTACTTC. Its protein is CASSAHTGQGYEQYF. This rearrangement joins TRBV9 to TRBJ2-7; 9 bases map to TRBD1. V dropped 3 bases and J dropped 3; count of bases not matched to a gene: 7. Germline CDR1 SGDLS, CDR2 YYNGEE. This CDR3 region has 15 residues.

The chain joins TRBV7-2 to TRBJ1-2; weak D call: TRBD1 (5 bases). CDR3 length equals 16 residues. CDR1 and CDR2 (germline): SGHTA, FQGNSA. V lost 0 bases and J lost 1, with 12 bases in between. The CDR3 spells CASSLAQGGRNYGYTF. Here the CDR3 DNA reads TGTGCCAGCAGCTTAGCGCAGGGCGGTCGTAACTATGGCTACACCTTC. Variable domain in full (rest from reference TRBV7-2 and TRBJ1-2): GAGVSQSPSNKVTEKGKDVELRCDPISGHTALYWYRQSLGQGLEFLIYFQGNSAPDKSGLPSDRFSAERTGGSVSTLTIQRTQQEDSAVYLCASSLAQGGRNYGYTFGSGTRLTVV.